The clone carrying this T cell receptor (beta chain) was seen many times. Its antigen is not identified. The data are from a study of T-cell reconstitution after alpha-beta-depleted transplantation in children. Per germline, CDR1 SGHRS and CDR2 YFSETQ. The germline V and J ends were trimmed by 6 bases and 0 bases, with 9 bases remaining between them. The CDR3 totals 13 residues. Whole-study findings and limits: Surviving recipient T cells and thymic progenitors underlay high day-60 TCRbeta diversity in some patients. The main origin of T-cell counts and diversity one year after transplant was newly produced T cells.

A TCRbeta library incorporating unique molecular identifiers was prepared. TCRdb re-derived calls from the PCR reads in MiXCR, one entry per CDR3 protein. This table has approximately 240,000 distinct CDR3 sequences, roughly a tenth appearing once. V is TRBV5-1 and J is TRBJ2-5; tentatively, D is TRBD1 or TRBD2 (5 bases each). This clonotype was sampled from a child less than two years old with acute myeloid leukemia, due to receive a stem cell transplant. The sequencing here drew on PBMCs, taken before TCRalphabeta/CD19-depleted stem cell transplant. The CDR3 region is CASKMGHQETQYF. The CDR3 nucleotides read TGCGCCAGCAAAATGGGACACCAAGAGACCCAGTACTTC.